This T cell receptor beta chain was identified during a study of T cell responses to AZD1222 COVID-19 vaccine. Whole-study findings and limits: The number of AZD1222 recipients seropositive at baseline was only five or six. White British people made up most donors, females outnumbered males, and clonal diversity was possibly underestimated.

Libraries were prepared by immunoSEQ multiplex PCR; TCRdb keeps only in-frame clonotypes and omits some of them. The sample yields around 130,000 clones, about 94% seen once. In the case of this clone: Its antigen is undetermined.

CDR1 is MDHEN and CDR2 is SYDVKM in the germline V gene. V dropped 1 base and J dropped 0 bases, with 13 bases sitting between them. The CDR3 has 17 residues. The sequence came from an adult in good health. Sequenced here: peripheral blood, sampled on day 0 of AZD1222 vaccination. The chain employs TRBV28 and TRBJ1-5, with D perhaps TRBD1 (6 bases). This chain's CDR3 is CASSLYGGQGSNQPQHF. As DNA, the CDR3 is TGTGCCAGCAGTTTATATGGGGGGCAGGGTAGCAATCAGCCCCAGCATTTT.